This TCR beta chain was observed in a study of healthy donors' naive CD4 and CD8 T cells. Study summary: Donors spanned ages 20-25, 40-50 and 60-70 years, half female. Findings of the study overall: Bias from naive T cell homeostatic proliferation was not addressed.

Naive CD4+ cells were sorted as CD4+CD8-CD45RO-CD45RA+; naive CD8+ as CD8+CD4-CD45RA+CD27bright. Comments on this clonotype: Its antigen is not known.

Each TCR library used 500 ng of total RNA and a linear amplification protocol. In TCRdb, the reads were re-called with MiXCR into one record per CDR3 protein. The data contain roughly 200,000 distinct CDR3 sequences, over 60% of them singletons. CDR1 is SGHAT, CDR2 FQNNGV, per germline. V was cut by 4 bases and J by 0 bases, with 13 bases left in between. The CDR3 is 15 residues long. The chain has TRBV11-2 and TRBJ2-7, with D perhaps assigned TRBD1 or TRBD2 (5 bases each). The TCR sequence derives from a pool of human donors in good health; the sample pools cells from several healthy donors. The sample comprised naive CD4+ and CD8+ T cells sorted from blood, pooled from several donors. The chain's CDR3 is CASSSWDGASYEQYF. CDR3 coding DNA: TGTGCCAGCAGCTCCTGGGACGGCGCCTCCTACGAGCAGTACTTC.